A selection of T cell receptor beta chains follows, all from one sample in a study of T cell responses to AZD1222 COVID-19 vaccine. TCRdb's table, derived via immunoSEQ multiplex PCR, lists solely in-frame clones and lacks some. Listed are over 140,000 clones; about 2.2% falls within the top ten. Sequenced material: peripheral blood. All receptors come from an adult in good health. CDR3s include the opening cysteine and the closing phenylalanine or tryptophan. The D gene is left open where the match is weak.

d_gene,j_gene,v_gene,CDR3nt,CDR3aa
.,TRBJ1-1,TRBV12-5,TGTGCTAGTGGTTTGACAGGGCGCACTGAAGCTTTCTTT,CASGLTGRTEAFF
.,TRBJ2-3,TRBV3-1/TRBV3-2,TGTGCCAGCAGCCAAGCAGGTATCACAGATACGCAGTATTTT,CASSQAGITDTQYF
.,TRBJ1-6,TRBV6-6,TGTGCCAGCAGCCCCTCCGGGCAGCGGAAATCACCCCTCCACTTT,CASSPSGQRKSPLHF
.,TRBJ1-1,TRBV19,TGTGCCAGTACCACACGCACGGGAGGGGAGGTGGCTTTCTTT,CASTTRTGGEVAFF
TRBD2,TRBJ2-5,TRBV11-3,TGTGCCAGCAGCACGCGAGAGGGACTAGCGTACGAGACCCAGTACTTC,CASSTREGLAYETQYF
TRBD2,TRBJ2-1,TRBV9,TGTGCCAGCAGCCCAGGTGGGCTAGCGGGGGGGTTTAATGAGCAGTTCTTC,CASSPGGLAGGFNEQFF
.,TRBJ1-6,TRBV5-6,TGTGCCAGCAGCCGGGGTTACAGGGATTCACCCCTCCACTTT,CASSRGYRDSPLHF
TRBD1,TRBJ2-7,TRBV3-1/TRBV3-2,TGTGCCAGCAGCCAAGGGACAGGGGCGGTCTACGAGCAGTACTTC,CASSQGTGAVYEQYF
.,TRBJ2-1,TRBV5-4,TGTGCCAGCAGCCCCGCCGGTGCCTACAATGAGCAGTTCTTC,CASSPAGAYNEQFF
TRBD1,TRBJ2-5,TRBV5-6,TGTGCCAGCAGCTTGCGGCAGGGGGCCGAGACCCAGTACTTC,CASSLRQGAETQYF
TRBD1,TRBJ1-5,TRBV6-4,TGTGCCAGCAGAGGGGGCGACTATCAGCCCCAGCATTTT,CASRGGDYQPQHF
.,TRBJ1-3,TRBV5-1,TGCGCCAGCAGCTTGGGGGTGCCCAGCTCTGGAAACACCATATATTTT,CASSLGVPSSGNTIYF
TRBD1,TRBJ1-2,TRBV19,TGTGCCAGTAGTTCATATAGGGACAGCCGCAGCTATGGCTACACCTTC,CASSSYRDSRSYGYTF
.,TRBJ2-7,TRBV11-2,TGTGCCAGCAGCCCCCAGGGCCCCTACGAGCAGTACTTC,CASSPQGPYEQYF
.,TRBJ2-7,TRBV19,TGTGCCAGTAGTAAGGGACCTGGGTACTACGAGCAGTACTTC,CASSKGPGYYEQYF
.,TRBJ1-2,TRBV6-5,TGTGCCAGCAGGCTTACAGGGACGTATGGCTACACCTTC,CASRLTGTYGYTF
TRBD2,TRBJ2-7,TRBV19,TGTGCCAGTAGTGATACTAGCGGCGAGCAGTACTTC,CASSDTSGEQYF
TRBD1,TRBJ1-5,TRBV4-1,TGCGCCAGCAGCCAAGAAGTGGGACAGATATATCAGCCCCAGCATTTT,CASSQEVGQIYQPQHF